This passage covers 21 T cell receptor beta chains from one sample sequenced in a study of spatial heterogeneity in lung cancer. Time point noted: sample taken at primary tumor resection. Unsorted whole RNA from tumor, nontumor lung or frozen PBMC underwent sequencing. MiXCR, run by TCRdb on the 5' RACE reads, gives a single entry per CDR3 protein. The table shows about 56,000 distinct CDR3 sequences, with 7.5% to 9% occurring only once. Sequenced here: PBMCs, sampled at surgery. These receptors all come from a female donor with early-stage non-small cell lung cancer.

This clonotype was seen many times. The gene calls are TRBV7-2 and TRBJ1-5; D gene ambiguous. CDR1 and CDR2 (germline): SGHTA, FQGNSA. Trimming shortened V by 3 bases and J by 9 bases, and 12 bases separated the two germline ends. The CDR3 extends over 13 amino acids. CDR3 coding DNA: TGTGCCAGCAGCTTTTCGGGTCCCAGGCCCCAGCATTTT. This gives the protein CASSFSGPRPQHF. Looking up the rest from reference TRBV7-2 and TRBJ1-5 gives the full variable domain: GAGVSQSPSNKVTEKGKDVELRCDPISGHTALYWYRQSLGQGLEFLIYFQGNSAPDKSGLPSDRFSAERTGGSVSTLTIQRTQQEDSAVYLCASSFSGPRPQHFGDGTRLSIL.

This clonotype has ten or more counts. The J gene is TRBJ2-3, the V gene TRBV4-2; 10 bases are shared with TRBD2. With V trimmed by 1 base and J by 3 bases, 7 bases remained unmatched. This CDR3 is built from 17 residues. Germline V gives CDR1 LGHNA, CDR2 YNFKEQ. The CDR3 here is CASSQGQAGGLTDTQYF. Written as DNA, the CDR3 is TGTGCCAGCAGCCAAGGTCAAGCGGGGGGGCTGACAGATACGCAGTATTTT.

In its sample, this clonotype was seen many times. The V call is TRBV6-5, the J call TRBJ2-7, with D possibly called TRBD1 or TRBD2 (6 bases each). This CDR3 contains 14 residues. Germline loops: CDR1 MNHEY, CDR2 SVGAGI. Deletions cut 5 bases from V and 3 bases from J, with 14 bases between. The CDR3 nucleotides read TGTGCCAGCAGTGAGGGGGGAAAAGGCTACGAGCAGTACGTC. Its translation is CASSEGGKGYEQYV.

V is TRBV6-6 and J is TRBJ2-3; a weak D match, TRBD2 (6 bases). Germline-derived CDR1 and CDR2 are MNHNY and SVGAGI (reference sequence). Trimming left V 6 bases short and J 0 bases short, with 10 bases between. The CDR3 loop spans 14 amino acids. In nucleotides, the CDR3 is TGTGCCAGCAGGCGGGACTTTAGCACAGATACGCAGTATTTT. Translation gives CASRRDFSTDTQYF.

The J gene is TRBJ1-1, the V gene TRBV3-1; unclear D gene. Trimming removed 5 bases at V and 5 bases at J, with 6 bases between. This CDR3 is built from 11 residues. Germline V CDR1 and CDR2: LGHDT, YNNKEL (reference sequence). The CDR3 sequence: CASSAGTEAFF. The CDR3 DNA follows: TGTGCCAGCAGCGCGGGGACTGAAGCTTTCTTT.

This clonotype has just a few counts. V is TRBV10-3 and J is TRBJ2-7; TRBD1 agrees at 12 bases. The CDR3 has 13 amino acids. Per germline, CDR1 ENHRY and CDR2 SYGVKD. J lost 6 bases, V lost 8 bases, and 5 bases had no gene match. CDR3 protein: CAIGGQGAGEQYV. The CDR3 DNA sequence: TGTGCCATCGGGGGACAGGGGGCCGGCGAGCAGTACGTC.

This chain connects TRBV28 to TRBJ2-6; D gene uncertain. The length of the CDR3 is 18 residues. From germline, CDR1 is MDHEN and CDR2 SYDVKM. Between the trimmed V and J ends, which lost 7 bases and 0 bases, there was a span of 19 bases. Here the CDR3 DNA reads TGTGCCAGCAAAGGTCTCGGCAGTCACCTCTCTGGGGCCAACGTCCTGACTTTC. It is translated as CASKGLGSHLSGANVLTF.

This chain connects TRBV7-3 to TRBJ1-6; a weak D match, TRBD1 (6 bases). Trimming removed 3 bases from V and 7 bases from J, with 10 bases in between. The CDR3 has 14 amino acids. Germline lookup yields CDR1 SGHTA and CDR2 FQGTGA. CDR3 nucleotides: TGTGCCAGCAGCTTGGACAGCGGAAATTCACCCCTCCACTTT. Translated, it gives CASSLDSGNSPLHF.

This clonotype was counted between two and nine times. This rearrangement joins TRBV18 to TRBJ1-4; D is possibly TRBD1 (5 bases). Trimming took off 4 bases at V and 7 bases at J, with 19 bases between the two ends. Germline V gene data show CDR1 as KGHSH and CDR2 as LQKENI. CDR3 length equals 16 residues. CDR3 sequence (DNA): TGTGCCAGCTCACTCTCCCCGGGGGAGTTAAGTGAAAAACTGTTTTTT. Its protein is CASSLSPGELSEKLFF.

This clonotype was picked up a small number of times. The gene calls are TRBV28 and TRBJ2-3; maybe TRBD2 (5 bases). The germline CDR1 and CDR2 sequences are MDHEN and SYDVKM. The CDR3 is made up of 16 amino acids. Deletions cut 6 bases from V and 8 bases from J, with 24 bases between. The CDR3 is CASRSDGGLGAGTQYF. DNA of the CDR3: TGTGCCAGCAGGTCGGACGGAGGCCTCGGCGCGGGTACGCAGTATTTT.

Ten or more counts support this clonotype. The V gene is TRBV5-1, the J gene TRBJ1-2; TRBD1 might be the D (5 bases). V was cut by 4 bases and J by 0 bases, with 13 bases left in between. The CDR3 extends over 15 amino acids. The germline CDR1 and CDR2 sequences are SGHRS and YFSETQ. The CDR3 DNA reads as TGCGCCAGCAGCCCAGGGACGGCGCCTAACTATGGCTACACCTTC. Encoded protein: CASSPGTAPNYGYTF.

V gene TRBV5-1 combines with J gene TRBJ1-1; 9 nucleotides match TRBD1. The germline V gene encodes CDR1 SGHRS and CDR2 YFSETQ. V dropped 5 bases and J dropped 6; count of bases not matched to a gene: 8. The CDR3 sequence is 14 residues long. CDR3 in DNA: TGCGCCAGCAGACTAAGACAGGGGGTTGCTGAAGCTTTCTTT. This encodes CASRLRQGVAEAFF.

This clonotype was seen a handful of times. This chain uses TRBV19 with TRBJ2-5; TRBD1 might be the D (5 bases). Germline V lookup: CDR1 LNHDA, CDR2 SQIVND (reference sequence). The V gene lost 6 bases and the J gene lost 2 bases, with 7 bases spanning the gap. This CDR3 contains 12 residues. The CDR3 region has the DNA TGTGCCAGTAGCGACAGACAAGAGACCCAGTACTTC. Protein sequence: CASSDRQETQYF.

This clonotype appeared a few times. The CDR3 sequence is CASSYGLSGTGSYGYTF. Written as DNA, the CDR3 is TGTGCCAGCAGCTACGGCCTATCCGGGACAGGGTCCTATGGCTACACCTTC. V is TRBV13 and J is TRBJ1-2; 9 bases align to TRBD1. Losses at the gene ends were 4 bases for V and 4 bases for J; bases not matched to a gene: 13. The CDR3 runs 17 residues. The germline V gene encodes CDR1 PRHDT and CDR2 FYEKMQ (reference sequence).

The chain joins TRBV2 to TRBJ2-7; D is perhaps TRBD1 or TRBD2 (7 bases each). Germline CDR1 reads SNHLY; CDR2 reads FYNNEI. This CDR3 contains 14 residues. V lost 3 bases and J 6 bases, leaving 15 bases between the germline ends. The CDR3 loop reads CASSEGGGPGEQYF. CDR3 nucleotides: TGTGCCAGCAGTGAGGGAGGGGGCCCTGGCGAGCAGTACTTC.

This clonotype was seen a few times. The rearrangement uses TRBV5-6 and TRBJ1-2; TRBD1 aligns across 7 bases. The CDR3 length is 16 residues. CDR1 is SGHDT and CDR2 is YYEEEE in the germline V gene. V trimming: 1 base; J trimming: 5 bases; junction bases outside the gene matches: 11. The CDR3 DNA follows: TGTGCCAGCAGCTTGCGGTTGTCAGCCAGGGGGTATGGCTACACCTTC. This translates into CASSLRLSARGYGYTF.

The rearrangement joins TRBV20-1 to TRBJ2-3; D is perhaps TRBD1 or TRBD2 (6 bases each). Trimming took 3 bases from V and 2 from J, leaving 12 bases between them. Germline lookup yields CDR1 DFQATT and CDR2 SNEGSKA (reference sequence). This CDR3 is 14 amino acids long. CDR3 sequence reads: CSASSGGPTDTQYF. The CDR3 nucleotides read TGCAGTGCTAGTTCCGGGGGCCCCACAGATACGCAGTATTTT.

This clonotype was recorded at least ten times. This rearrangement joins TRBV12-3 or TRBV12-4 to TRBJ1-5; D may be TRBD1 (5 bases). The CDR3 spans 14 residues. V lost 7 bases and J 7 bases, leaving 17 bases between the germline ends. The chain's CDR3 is CASTARAGRQPQHF. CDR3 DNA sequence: TGTGCCAGCACTGCCAGGGCGGGAAGGCAGCCCCAGCATTTT.

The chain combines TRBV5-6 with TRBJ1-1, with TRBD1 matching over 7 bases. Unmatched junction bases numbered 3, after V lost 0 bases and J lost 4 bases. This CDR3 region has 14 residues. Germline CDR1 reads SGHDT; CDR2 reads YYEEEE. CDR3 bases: TGTGCCAGCAGCTTGGGCCGACAGGGCACTGAAGCTTTCTTT. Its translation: CASSLGRQGTEAFF. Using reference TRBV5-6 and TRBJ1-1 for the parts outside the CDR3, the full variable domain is DAGVTQSPTHLIKTRGQQVTLRCSPKSGHDTVSWYQQALGQGPQFIFQYYEEEERQRGNFPDRFSGHQFPNYSSELNVNALLLGDSALYLCASSLGRQGTEAFFGQGTRLTVV.

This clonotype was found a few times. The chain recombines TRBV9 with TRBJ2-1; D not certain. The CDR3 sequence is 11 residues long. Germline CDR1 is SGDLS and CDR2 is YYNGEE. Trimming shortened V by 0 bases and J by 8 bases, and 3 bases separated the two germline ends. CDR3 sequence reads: CASSVGDEQFF. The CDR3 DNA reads TGTGCCAGCAGCGTAGGGGATGAGCAGTTCTTC.

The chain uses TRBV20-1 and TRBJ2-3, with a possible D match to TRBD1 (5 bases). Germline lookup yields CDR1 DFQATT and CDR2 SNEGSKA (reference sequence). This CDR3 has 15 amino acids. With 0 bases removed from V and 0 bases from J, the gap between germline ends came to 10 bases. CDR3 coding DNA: TGCAGTGCTAGAGATGACCCAGGGAGCACAGATACGCAGTATTTT. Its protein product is CSARDDPGSTDTQYF.